The 4 T cell receptor beta chains in this list originate from one sample, sequenced in a study of T cell responses to AZD1222 COVID-19 vaccine. Using immunoSEQ multiplex PCR, the repertoire was profiled, and TCRdb retains in-frame clones only, with some absent. The data hold some 86,000 clones, with roughly nine tenths observed a single time. The sequencing used peripheral blood, collected 28 days after the second AZD1222 dose. These receptors all come from an adult who received the AZD1222 COVID-19 vaccine.

The rearrangement links TRBV30 to TRBJ2-5, with D perhaps being TRBD1 or TRBD2 (5 bases each). The CDR3 has 13 amino acids. V was clipped by 4 bases and J by 2 bases, with 11 bases between them. Looked up from germline, CDR1 is GTSNPN and CDR2 is SVGIG (reference sequence). The CDR3 DNA follows: TGTGCCTGGAAAGGGGACCAACAAGAGACCCAGTACTTC. Its protein product is CAWKGDQQETQYF.

This clone was detected once. The chain has TRBV10-3 and TRBJ1-1; TRBD1 is a possible D gene (5 bases). Trimming stripped 11 bases from V and 6 bases from J, with 16 bases between. This CDR3 is built from 12 residues. Germline V gives CDR1 ENHRY, CDR2 SYGVKD. CDR3 nucleotides: TGTGCCTTAAGACAGATTCTCCCTGAAGCTTTCTTT. Translation: CALRQILPEAFF.

The chain couples TRBV11-3 to TRBJ2-1, with 7 bases aligning to TRBD1. CDR3 length equals 18 residues. CDR1 is SGHNT, CDR2 YENEEA, per germline. V dropped 5 bases and J dropped 6; count of bases not matched to a gene: 19. This CDR3 reads CASSQGDFLNRGSNEQFF. The CDR3 DNA reads as TGTGCCAGCAGCCAAGGAGATTTTTTGAACAGGGGATCCAATGAGCAGTTCTTC.

The rearrangement joins TRBV12-3 or TRBV12-4 to TRBJ1-6, with D uncertain. The germline V and J ends were trimmed by 5 bases and 7 bases, with 6 bases remaining between them. This CDR3 comprises 12 residues. The CDR3 region is CASSIQNSPLHF. CDR3 nucleotide sequence: TGTGCCAGCAGTATACAGAATTCACCCCTCCACTTT.